The following is a T cell receptor beta chain sequence with its context. It was 200 to 250 ng DNA, some 30,000 T cell genomes, that sorted-subset replicate PCRs used. Repertoires were generated with immunoSEQ multiplex PCR, while TCRdb's copy carries only in-frame clones and drops some. The sample contains hundreds of thousands of clones, less than 80% of which appear only once. This specimen belongs to a study of shared clonotypes between healthy human individuals. With 2 bases removed from V and 2 bases from J, the gap between germline ends came to 20 bases. The CDR3 length is 17 residues. Germline V gene sequence: CDR1 SGHRS, CDR2 YFSETQ.

The material sequenced was memory CD4+ T cells sorted from blood. Described subset: CD45RA-negative fraction. The clonotype originates from a woman aged 30 to 39 in good health. This chain joins TRBV5-1 and TRBJ2-7; D gene uncertain. CDR3 DNA sequence: TGCGCCAGCAGCTTCACTACCGACCCAAGAGACACCTACGAGCAGTACTTC. Its translation: CASSFTTDPRDTYEQYF.